This entry is about one T cell receptor (beta chain). The antigen is undetermined. This specimen belongs to a study of shared clonotypes between healthy human individuals. The study, taken as a whole, reports: Among non-shared clonotypes, generation probabilities were lower than among those shared by all four donors.

It was at deep level that the assay was run. Sequenced by immunoSEQ multiplex PCR; TCRdb stores in-frame clones only, minus some. The sample records approximately 350,000 clones, about 96% being singletons. Donors, without exception, were Caucasian adults residing in Nashville, Tennessee. The sequence was collected from a man under 40 in good health. Sequenced material: memory CD8+ T cells sorted from blood. Documented subset: CD45RO+ cells pooled with CCR7-negative TemRA cells.

In DNA, the CDR3 is TGTGCCAGTAGTATAACAGGGAATAATGAGCAGTTCTTC. Protein product: CASSITGNNEQFF. The chain joins TRBV19 to TRBJ2-1; a weak D match, TRBD1 (6 bases). Germline CDR1 and CDR2: LNHDA and SQIVND (reference sequence). The CDR3 runs 13 residues. With 2 bases removed from V and 7 bases from J, the gap between germline ends came to 9 bases.